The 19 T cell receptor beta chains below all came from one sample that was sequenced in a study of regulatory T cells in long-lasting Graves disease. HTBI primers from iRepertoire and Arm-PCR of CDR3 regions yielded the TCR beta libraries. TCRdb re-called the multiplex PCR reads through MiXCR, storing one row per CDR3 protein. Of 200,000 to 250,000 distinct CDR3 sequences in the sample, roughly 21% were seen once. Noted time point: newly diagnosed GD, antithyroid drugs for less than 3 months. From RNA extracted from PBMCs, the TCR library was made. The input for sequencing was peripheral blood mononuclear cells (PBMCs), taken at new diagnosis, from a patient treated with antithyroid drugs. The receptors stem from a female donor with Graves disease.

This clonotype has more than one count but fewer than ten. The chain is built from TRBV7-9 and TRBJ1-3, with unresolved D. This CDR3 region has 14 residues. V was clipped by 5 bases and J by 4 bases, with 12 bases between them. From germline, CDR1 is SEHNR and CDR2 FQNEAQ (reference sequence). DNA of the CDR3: TGTGCCAGCAGCCCTCAATATACCGGAAACACCATATATTTT. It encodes CASSPQYTGNTIYF.

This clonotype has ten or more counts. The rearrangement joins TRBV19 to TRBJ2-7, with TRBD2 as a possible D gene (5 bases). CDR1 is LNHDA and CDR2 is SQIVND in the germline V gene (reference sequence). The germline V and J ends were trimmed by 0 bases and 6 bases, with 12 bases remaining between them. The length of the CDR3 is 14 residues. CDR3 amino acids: CASSIDLGVTEQYF. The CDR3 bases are TGTGCCAGTAGTATAGATCTCGGGGTAACCGAGCAGTACTTC.

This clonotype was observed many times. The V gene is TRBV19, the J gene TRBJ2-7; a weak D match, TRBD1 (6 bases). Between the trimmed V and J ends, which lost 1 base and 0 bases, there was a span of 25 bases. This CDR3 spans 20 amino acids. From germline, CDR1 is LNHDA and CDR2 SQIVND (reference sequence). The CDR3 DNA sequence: TGTGCCAGTAGTATAGGTTTTATTTTTGGTACAGGGCGAAGCTCCTACGAGCAGTACTTC. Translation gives CASSIGFIFGTGRSSYEQYF.

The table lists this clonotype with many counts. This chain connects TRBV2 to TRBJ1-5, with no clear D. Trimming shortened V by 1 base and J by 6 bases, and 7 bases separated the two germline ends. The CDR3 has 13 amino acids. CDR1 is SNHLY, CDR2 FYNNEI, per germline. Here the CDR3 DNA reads TGTGCCAGCAGTGAAGAGGTTGCTCAGCCCCAGCATTTT. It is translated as CASSEEVAQPQHF.

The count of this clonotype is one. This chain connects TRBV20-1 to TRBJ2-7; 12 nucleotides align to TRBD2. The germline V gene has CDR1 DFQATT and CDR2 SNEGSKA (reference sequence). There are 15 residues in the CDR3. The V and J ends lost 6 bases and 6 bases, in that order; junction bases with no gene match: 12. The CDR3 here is CSAEGASGGVTEQYF. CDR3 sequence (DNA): TGCAGTGCGGAGGGGGCTAGCGGGGGGGTTACCGAGCAGTACTTC.

For the CDR3, the DNA is TGTGCCGCTAGGGGAAAGGACAGGGGGACCGATACGCAGTATTTT. Amino acid sequence: CAARGKDRGTDTQYF. The chain couples TRBV2 to TRBJ2-3, with 10 positions matching TRBD1. Germline V lookup: CDR1 SNHLY, CDR2 FYNNEI. The length of the CDR3 is 15 residues. The V gene end was trimmed by 11 bases and the J gene end by 6 bases; junction bases not matched to a gene: 14.

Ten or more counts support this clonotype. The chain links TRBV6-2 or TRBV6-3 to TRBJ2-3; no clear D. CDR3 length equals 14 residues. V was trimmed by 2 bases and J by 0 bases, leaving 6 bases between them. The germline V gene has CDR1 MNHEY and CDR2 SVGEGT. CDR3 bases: TGTGCCAGCAGTTACAAGTATAGCACAGATACGCAGTATTTT. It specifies CASSYKYSTDTQYF.

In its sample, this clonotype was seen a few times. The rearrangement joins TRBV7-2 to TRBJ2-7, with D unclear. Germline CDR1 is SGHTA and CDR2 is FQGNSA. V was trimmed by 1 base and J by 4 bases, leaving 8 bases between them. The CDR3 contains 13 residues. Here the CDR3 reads CASSLDYNYEQYF. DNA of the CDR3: TGTGCCAGCAGCTTAGACTATAATTACGAGCAGTACTTC.

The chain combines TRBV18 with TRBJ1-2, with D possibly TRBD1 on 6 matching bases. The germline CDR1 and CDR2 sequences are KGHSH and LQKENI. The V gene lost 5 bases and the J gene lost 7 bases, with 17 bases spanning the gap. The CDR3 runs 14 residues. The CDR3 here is CASSELTGSGGYTF. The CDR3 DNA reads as TGTGCCAGCTCAGAATTAACAGGGTCTGGTGGCTACACCTTC.

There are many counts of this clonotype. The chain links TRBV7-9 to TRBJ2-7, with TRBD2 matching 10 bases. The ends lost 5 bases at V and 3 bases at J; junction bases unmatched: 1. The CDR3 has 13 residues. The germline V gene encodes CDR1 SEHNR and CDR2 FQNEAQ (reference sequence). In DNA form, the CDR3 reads TGTGCCAGCAGCCCTAGCGGGAGCTACGAGCAGTACTTC. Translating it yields CASSPSGSYEQYF.

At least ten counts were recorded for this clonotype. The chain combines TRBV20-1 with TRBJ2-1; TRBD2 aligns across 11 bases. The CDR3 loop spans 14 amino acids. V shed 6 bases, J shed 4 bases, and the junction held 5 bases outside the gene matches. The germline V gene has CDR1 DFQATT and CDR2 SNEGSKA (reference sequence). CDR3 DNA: TGCAGTGCCCAGACTAGCGGGGCTTACAATGAGCAGTTCTTC. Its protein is CSAQTSGAYNEQFF.

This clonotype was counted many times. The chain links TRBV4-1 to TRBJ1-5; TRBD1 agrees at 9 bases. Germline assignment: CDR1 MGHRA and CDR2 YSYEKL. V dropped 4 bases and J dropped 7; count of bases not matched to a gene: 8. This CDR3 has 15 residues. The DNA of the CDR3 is TGCGCCAGCAGCCCGGGGACAGGGAAGTTCCAGCCCCAGCATTTT. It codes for CASSPGTGKFQPQHF.

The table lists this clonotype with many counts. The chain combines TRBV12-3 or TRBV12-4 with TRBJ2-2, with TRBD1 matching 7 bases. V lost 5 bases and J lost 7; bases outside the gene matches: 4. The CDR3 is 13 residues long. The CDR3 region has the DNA TGTGCCAGCAGTGAGGGGGCGGTCGGGGAGCTGTTTTTT. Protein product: CASSEGAVGELFF.

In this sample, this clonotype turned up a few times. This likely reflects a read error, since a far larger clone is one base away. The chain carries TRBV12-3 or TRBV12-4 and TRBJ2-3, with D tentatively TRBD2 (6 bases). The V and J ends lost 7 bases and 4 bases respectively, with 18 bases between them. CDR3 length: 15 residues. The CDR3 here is CASTSFGASADTQYF. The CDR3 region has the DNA TGTGCCAGCACCTCATTCGGGGCTAGCGCAGATACGCAGTATTTT.

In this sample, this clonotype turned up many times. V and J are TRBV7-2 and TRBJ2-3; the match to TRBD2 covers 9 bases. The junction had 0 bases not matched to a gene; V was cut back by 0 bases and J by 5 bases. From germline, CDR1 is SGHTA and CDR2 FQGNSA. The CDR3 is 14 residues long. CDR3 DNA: TGTGCCAGCAGCTTAGCAGCGGGGGGAGATACGCAGTATTTT. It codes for CASSLAAGGDTQYF.

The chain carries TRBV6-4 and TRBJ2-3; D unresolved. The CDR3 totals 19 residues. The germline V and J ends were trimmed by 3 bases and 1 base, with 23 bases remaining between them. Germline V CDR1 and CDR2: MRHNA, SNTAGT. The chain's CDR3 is CASSECPRRPKRCTDTQYF. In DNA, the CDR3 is TGTGCCAGCAGTGAATGTCCTAGACGACCCAAAAGGTGCACAGATACGCAGTATTTT.

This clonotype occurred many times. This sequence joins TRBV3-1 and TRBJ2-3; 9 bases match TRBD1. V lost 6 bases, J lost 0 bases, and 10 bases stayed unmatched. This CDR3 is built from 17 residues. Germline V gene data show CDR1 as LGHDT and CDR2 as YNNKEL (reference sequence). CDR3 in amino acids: CASSPGTGTISTDTQYF. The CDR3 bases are TGTGCCAGCAGTCCCGGGACAGGGACCATTAGCACAGATACGCAGTATTTT.

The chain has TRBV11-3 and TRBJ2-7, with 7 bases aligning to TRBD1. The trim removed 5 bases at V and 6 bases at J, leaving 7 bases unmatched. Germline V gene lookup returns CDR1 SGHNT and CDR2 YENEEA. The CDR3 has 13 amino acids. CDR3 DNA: TGTGCCAGCAGCATGACAGGGATCTCCGAGCAGTACTTC. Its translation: CASSMTGISEQYF.

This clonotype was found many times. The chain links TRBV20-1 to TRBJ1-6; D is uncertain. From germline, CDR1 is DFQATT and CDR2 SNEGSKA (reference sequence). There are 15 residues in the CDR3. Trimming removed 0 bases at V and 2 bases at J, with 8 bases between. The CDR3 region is CSARDRTTYNSPLHF. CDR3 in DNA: TGCAGTGCTAGAGACAGGACCACCTATAATTCACCCCTCCACTTT.